This entry concerns a single T cell receptor beta chain. The target of this receptor is not known. No qualities accompany the bases; no much larger clone lies one base away. Trimming leaves V shorter by 4 bases and J shorter by 3 bases, with the junction holding 2 bases beyond the gene matches. Counted from cysteine to phenylalanine, this CDR3 has 14 amino acids. Of all the DNA, just the CDR3 is kept, 42 bases in frame from base 1. According to the germline V gene, CDR1 reads SGHTA and CDR2 reads FQGNSA. Enrolling through a virtual design, the prospective study's participants ranged in age from roughly 18 to 100 years and lived across some 22 United States geographic areas. To assign participants to cohorts, the prospective study relied on clinical history that participants themselves reported in a screening survey and a study questionnaire. ImmuneRACE Cohort 3 recovered participants were defined by two consecutive negative NP/OP PCR tests, healthcare professional clearance, or symptom resolution. In the prospective study, mobile phlebotomists collected whole blood, serum and a nasopharyngeal or oropharyngeal swab from each participant. Over a 2-month period, participants in the prospective study had the option of providing additional blood draws and questionnaires. Before DNA extraction, blood samples from the prospective study were shipped at room temperature or frozen.

This sample was taken from a study of blood T cell repertoires in COVID-19 (dated by TCRdb to the early 2020s). Looking at the study overall: Collaborator samples came from the United States, Italy and Spain and covered acute and convalescent phases of COVID-19. The repertoires were made available in a free public database intended to serve as a resource for research on the immune response to SARS-CoV-2. Where available, HLA class I and class II types were taken from metadata supplied by the sample provider and were not determined by assay-based typing. The samples were drawn from the first 160 participants of the ongoing ImmuneRACE study and from some 1,300 subjects provided by 6 global collaborators. The dataset comprised deeply sampled blood TCRbeta repertoires from subjects exposed to, actively infected with, or recovered from COVID-19. The material from the prospective study consisted of cDNA or gDNA derived from T cells, B-cell-depleted T cells, or PBMCs. The sample metadata nearly always contained a de-identified subject ID, COVID-19 status, age in years and sex.

TCRbeta CDR3 regions were amplified from genomic DNA using the immunoSEQ Assay, a bias-controlled multiplex PCR. Per the original workflow: The number of nucleated cells in each sample was estimated from the amplification of reference gene primers within the assay. Sequence reads were collapsed and filtered to measure the absolute abundance of every unique TCRbeta CDR3 rearrangement. For each sample, productive Simpson clonality was calculated as the square root of Simpson's diversity index over productive rearrangements. TCRdb's version of the immuneACCESS table is confined to in-frame rearrangements and falls short of the full clone set. An unresolved V gene accounts for under half of the shortfall where checked; the remainder is of unknown origin. Clone size and V and J calls were adopted from that table, with D and trimming inferred from the DNA. This sample comprises approximately 490,000 clones, around 87% of them detected only once. Of the sample, roughly 0.7% falls within the top ten clones.

Findings and caveats that apply to the study as a whole: The quantity of clinical and demographic metadata differed by source and by participant and was supplied without curation.

Specimen: PBMCs or T cells enriched from blood (not recorded which). The chain is made from TRBV7-2 and TRBJ1-1; 10 of the junction bases match TRBD1. This TCR came from a woman aged 18-29 years who had recovered from COVID-19. The CDR3 amino acid sequence is: CASSSGQGDTEAFF. The nucleotides read TGTGCCAGCAGCTCCGGACAGGGGGACACTGAAGCTTTCTTT. The CDR3, completed at both ends by the reference TRBV7-2 and TRBJ1-1 genes, gives the full variable domain GAGVSQSPSNKVTEKGKDVELRCDPISGHTALYWYRQSLGQGLEFLIYFQGNSAPDKSGLPSDRFSAERTGGSVSTLTIQRTQQEDSAVYLCASSSGQGDTEAFFGQGTRLTVV.